This T cell receptor beta chain was recovered during a study of response to subunit inactivated influenza vaccine. Study results and caveats: Each seasonal flu vaccination may recruit only limited new T cells, authors suggested.

About this clonotype itself: Its target is not known.

Germline CDR1 KGHDR, CDR2 SFDVKD. Trimming took off 4 bases at V and 3 bases at J, with 7 bases between the two ends. This CDR3 has 13 residues. Using its own MiXCR run on the RT-PCR reads, TCRdb lists one record per CDR3 protein. The sample includes a few hundred thousand distinct CDR3 sequences, 14% of them seen just once. The sample in question was PBMCs from blood, obtained 12 days after vaccination. The chain employs TRBV24-1 and TRBJ2-3; D uncertain. The receptor comes from a man aged 45-65 years who received an inactivated influenza vaccine. The CDR3 here is CATSDHGTDTQYF. The CDR3 DNA sequence: TGTGCCACCAGTGACCACGGGACAGATACGCAGTATTTT.